Detailed here is one TCR beta chain. Its antigen is unidentified. Treatment was busulfan-fludarabine conditioning, a marrow graft, and cyclophosphamide on days +3 and +4. Sequencing used immunoSEQ multiplex PCR; TCRdb keeps in-frame clones, though not all of them. The table includes 20,000 to 25,000 clones, approximately 87% detected once. The CDR3 loop spans 16 amino acids. Looked up from germline, CDR1 is ENHRY and CDR2 is SYGVKD. Trimming cost V 8 bases and J 1 base; bases outside gene matches: 9. The data belong to a study of T cells after posttransplantation cyclophosphamide. Study results and limitations: TRB overlap between skin or GI tissue T cells and blood was limited. TRB clonality was highly associated with recipient CMV seropositivity and reactivation.

The specimen was PBMCs, collected after allogeneic stem cell transplant with posttransplant cyclophosphamide. The source is a female patient between 30 and 40 years old who received an allogeneic stem cell transplant from an unrelated donor, was CMV-positive, and had no GVHD. Certain T cells may be donor cells from the graft. V is TRBV10-3 and J is TRBJ2-3; 10 nucleotides line up with TRBD2. CDR3: CAISDPSGGGTDTQYF. The CDR3 DNA is TGTGCCATCTCGGACCCGAGCGGGGGGGGCACAGATACGCAGTATTTT.